Listed below are T cell receptor beta chains from one sample, sequenced in a study of OX40 agonist ivuxolimab in advanced cancers. Data came from immunoSEQ multiplex PCR; TCRdb stores just in-frame clones and leaves some out. In the table there are roughly 80,000 clones, around 80% of which are singletons. The sample was CD4+ or CD8+ T cells sorted from blood, taken in a trial of the OX40 agonist ivuxolimab. All receptors come from an adult with an advanced solid tumor such as melanoma, head and neck, liver or kidney cancer. Each CDR3 is given with its conserved first and last residue. The order of the fields is D gene, J gene, clone size, V gene, CDR3 DNA, CDR3 protein. The D gene is left open where the match is weak. Rows give clone size only sometimes, using once, few, many, or a class for an expanded clone.

d_call: NA
j_call: TRBJ2-1
clone_size: NA
v_call: TRBV9
cdr3_nt: TGTGCCAGCAGCCGATATAACGACAATGAGCAGTTCTTC
cdr3_aa: CASSRYNDNEQFF

d_call: NA
j_call: TRBJ2-1
clone_size: NA
v_call: TRBV11-3
cdr3_nt: TGTGCCAGCAGCTCCCGGCAGGGGCGATCCTACAATGAGCAGTTCTTC
cdr3_aa: CASSSRQGRSYNEQFF

d_call: TRBD1
j_call: TRBJ2-7
clone_size: NA
v_call: TRBV9
cdr3_nt: TGTGCCAGCAGCGTAAAGGGAACAGGGGCCGAGCAGTACTTC
cdr3_aa: CASSVKGTGAEQYF

d_call: NA
j_call: TRBJ2-5
clone_size: NA
v_call: TRBV2
cdr3_nt: TGTGCCAGCAGGGAACTCCCAGGGGAGACCCAGTACTTC
cdr3_aa: CASRELPGETQYF

d_call: NA
j_call: TRBJ2-2
clone_size: NA
v_call: TRBV7-6
cdr3_nt: TGTGCCAGCAGCTTAGCCTCAGGGGCGAACACCGGGGAGCTGTTTTTT
cdr3_aa: CASSLASGANTGELFF

d_call: TRBD2
j_call: TRBJ2-3
clone_size: NA
v_call: TRBV5-1
cdr3_nt: TGCGCCAGCAGCTTGGGGCCTCGAGCGGGAGGTGCAGATACGCAGTATTTT
cdr3_aa: CASSLGPRAGGADTQYF

d_call: TRBD1
j_call: TRBJ1-2
clone_size: NA
v_call: TRBV6-5
cdr3_nt: TGTGCCAGCAGCCCCGGACAGGCGTTATATGGCTACACCTTC
cdr3_aa: CASSPGQALYGYTF

d_call: NA
j_call: TRBJ1-2
clone_size: NA
v_call: TRBV4-2
cdr3_nt: TGTGCCAGCAGCCAAGATGTCGGCAGGGAAGGTGGCTACACCTTC
cdr3_aa: CASSQDVGREGGYTF

d_call: TRBD1
j_call: TRBJ1-2
clone_size: NA
v_call: TRBV5-1
cdr3_nt: TGCGCCAGCAGCTTGGAAGGGACAGTTGGGGGCTACACCTTC
cdr3_aa: CASSLEGTVGGYTF

d_call: TRBD2
j_call: TRBJ2-7
clone_size: NA
v_call: TRBV28
cdr3_nt: TGTGCCAGCATTAAGGGCGGGAGGCCCCCCCGCGAGCAGTACTTC
cdr3_aa: CASIKGGRPPREQYF

d_call: NA
j_call: TRBJ1-5
clone_size: NA
v_call: TRBV6-6
cdr3_nt: TGTGCCAGCAGTTGGCTTAGCAATCAGCCCCAGCATTTT
cdr3_aa: CASSWLSNQPQHF

d_call: NA
j_call: TRBJ1-4
clone_size: NA
v_call: TRBV15
cdr3_nt: TGTGCCACCAGCCTGACAGAAACTAATGAAAAACTGTTTTTT
cdr3_aa: CATSLTETNEKLFF

d_call: NA
j_call: TRBJ2-7
clone_size: NA
v_call: TRBV5-1
cdr3_nt: TGCGCCAGCAGCTTTAATTCCTACGAGCAGTACTTC
cdr3_aa: CASSFNSYEQYF

d_call: NA
j_call: TRBJ1-4
clone_size: NA
v_call: TRBV6-5
cdr3_nt: TGTGCCAGCAGACGGGGGGGGTATGAAAAACTGTTTTTT
cdr3_aa: CASRRGGYEKLFF

d_call: NA
j_call: TRBJ2-2
clone_size: NA
v_call: TRBV6-6
cdr3_nt: TGTGCCAGCAGTTACTCGGCTGGTACCGGGGAGCTGTTTTTT
cdr3_aa: CASSYSAGTGELFF

d_call: NA
j_call: TRBJ1-2
clone_size: NA
v_call: TRBV6-5
cdr3_nt: TGTGCCAGCAGTCATAAGGGACCGAACTATGGCTACACCTTC
cdr3_aa: CASSHKGPNYGYTF

d_call: TRBD2
j_call: TRBJ2-5
clone_size: once
v_call: TRBV7-8
cdr3_nt: TGTGCCAGCAGCTTAGCGCGGTTCGCGGGAGAAGAGACCCAGTACTTC
cdr3_aa: CASSLARFAGEETQYF

d_call: TRBD1
j_call: TRBJ1-4
clone_size: NA
v_call: TRBV15
cdr3_nt: TGTGCCACCAGCAGAGAAAGGGACAGGGAAAACGAAAAACTGTTTTTT
cdr3_aa: CATSRERDRENEKLFF

d_call: TRBD1
j_call: TRBJ2-5
clone_size: NA
v_call: TRBV18
cdr3_nt: TGTGCCAGCTCAACCGGGACAGGGGCGCAGGAGACCCAGTACTTC
cdr3_aa: CASSTGTGAQETQYF

d_call: NA
j_call: TRBJ2-1
clone_size: NA
v_call: TRBV10-3
cdr3_nt: TGTGCCATCAGTGAGTCACAGAAATACAATGAGCAGTTCTTC
cdr3_aa: CAISESQKYNEQFF

d_call: TRBD2
j_call: TRBJ2-1
clone_size: once
v_call: TRBV4-3
cdr3_nt: TGCGCCAGCAGCCAAGGGATAGCGGGAGGTTTTCGATACAATGAGCAGTTCTTC
cdr3_aa: CASSQGIAGGFRYNEQFF

d_call: TRBD1
j_call: TRBJ2-7
clone_size: NA
v_call: TRBV19
cdr3_nt: TGTGCCAGTAGTATCCGGACAGGCCAGGCCTACGAGCAGTACTTC
cdr3_aa: CASSIRTGQAYEQYF

d_call: NA
j_call: TRBJ1-4
clone_size: NA
v_call: TRBV7-9
cdr3_nt: TGTGCCAGCAGCGCGACCCAAGCGGCTAATGAAAAACTGTTTTTT
cdr3_aa: CASSATQAANEKLFF

d_call: NA
j_call: TRBJ2-1
clone_size: NA
v_call: TRBV9
cdr3_nt: TGTGCCAGCAGCCCCGGAGGGGCGGGGGCATACAATGAGCAGTTCTTC
cdr3_aa: CASSPGGAGAYNEQFF

d_call: NA
j_call: TRBJ2-5
clone_size: NA
v_call: TRBV11-2
cdr3_nt: TGTGCCAGCAGCTTAATCGGCGGTCAGGGCCAAGAGACCCAGTACTTC
cdr3_aa: CASSLIGGQGQETQYF

d_call: TRBD1
j_call: TRBJ1-5
clone_size: few
v_call: TRBV18
cdr3_nt: TGTGCCAGCTCGACAGGGGGCAATCAGCCCCAGCATTTT
cdr3_aa: CASSTGGNQPQHF

d_call: NA
j_call: TRBJ2-5
clone_size: NA
v_call: TRBV5-1
cdr3_nt: TGCGCCAGCAGCCTGGACCAAGAGACCCAGTACTTC
cdr3_aa: CASSLDQETQYF

d_call: NA
j_call: TRBJ2-3
clone_size: NA
v_call: TRBV19
cdr3_nt: TGTGCCAGTAGTATTTTAGGGAATGTCGAGGGCACAGATACGCAGTATTTT
cdr3_aa: CASSILGNVEGTDTQYF

d_call: NA
j_call: TRBJ2-3
clone_size: NA
v_call: TRBV18
cdr3_nt: TGTGCCAGCTCACCAAGCGTGGGAAGTACGCAGTATTTT
cdr3_aa: CASSPSVGSTQYF

d_call: NA
j_call: TRBJ1-1
clone_size: NA
v_call: TRBV10-3
cdr3_nt: TGTGCCATCGGAAGAGGTGGGAACCCTACGAACACTGAAGCTTTCTTT
cdr3_aa: CAIGRGGNPTNTEAFF

d_call: NA
j_call: TRBJ2-5
clone_size: NA
v_call: TRBV7-6
cdr3_nt: TGTGCCAGCAGCTCCAGGGGGGGGGAGACCCAGTACTTC
cdr3_aa: CASSSRGGETQYF

d_call: TRBD2
j_call: TRBJ2-1
clone_size: once
v_call: TRBV19
cdr3_nt: TGTGCCAGTAGTATACGGTTCGAAGGGCGGGGGGGCTTCAATGAGCAGTTCTTC
cdr3_aa: CASSIRFEGRGGFNEQFF

d_call: TRBD2
j_call: TRBJ2-1
clone_size: few
v_call: TRBV10-3
cdr3_nt: TGTGCCATCAGTGACAGCGGGGGGATCTACAATGAGCAGTTCTTC
cdr3_aa: CAISDSGGIYNEQFF

d_call: NA
j_call: TRBJ1-5
clone_size: NA
v_call: TRBV4-3
cdr3_nt: TGCGCCAGCAGCCCCAGACAGGACAATCAGCCCCAGCATTTT
cdr3_aa: CASSPRQDNQPQHF

d_call: NA
j_call: TRBJ1-2
clone_size: NA
v_call: TRBV6-5
cdr3_nt: TGTGCCAGCAGCCCCAGGGTGCACTATGGCTACACCTTC
cdr3_aa: CASSPRVHYGYTF

d_call: NA
j_call: TRBJ1-1
clone_size: NA
v_call: TRBV7-2
cdr3_nt: TGTGCCAGCAGCTTATGGGGGGCTGGGAACACTGAAGCTTTCTTT
cdr3_aa: CASSLWGAGNTEAFF

d_call: NA
j_call: TRBJ1-4
clone_size: NA
v_call: TRBV5-1
cdr3_nt: TGCGCCAGCAGTAATCAGGGTGAAAAACTGTTTTTT
cdr3_aa: CASSNQGEKLFF

d_call: NA
j_call: TRBJ2-3
clone_size: NA
v_call: TRBV10-1
cdr3_nt: TGCGCCAGCAGTGAGTTGAAAACAGATACGCAGTATTTT
cdr3_aa: CASSELKTDTQYF

d_call: NA
j_call: TRBJ1-1
clone_size: few
v_call: TRBV5-1
cdr3_nt: TGCGCCAGCAGCTTGTCGGGGGGGAACACTGAAGCTTTCTTT
cdr3_aa: CASSLSGGNTEAFF

d_call: NA
j_call: TRBJ1-6
clone_size: NA
v_call: TRBV4-2
cdr3_nt: TGTGCCAGCAGCCAAGAATGGAGGGCGCGGAATTCACCCCTCCACTTT
cdr3_aa: CASSQEWRARNSPLHF

d_call: TRBD1
j_call: TRBJ2-3
clone_size: once
v_call: TRBV14
cdr3_nt: TGTGCCAGCAGCAGACGCCGGGACAGGGATGTGAATACGCAGTATTTT
cdr3_aa: CASSRRRDRDVNTQYF

d_call: NA
j_call: TRBJ1-6
clone_size: once
v_call: TRBV6-4
cdr3_nt: TGTGCCAGCAGTCCGGCCGGAGGTGGGGATTCACCCCTCCACTTT
cdr3_aa: CASSPAGGGDSPLHF

d_call: NA
j_call: TRBJ1-6
clone_size: NA
v_call: TRBV27
cdr3_nt: TGTGCCAGCAGTTCTTGGGAGTCCGATAATTCACCCCTCCACTTT
cdr3_aa: CASSSWESDNSPLHF

d_call: TRBD1
j_call: TRBJ1-3
clone_size: NA
v_call: TRBV9
cdr3_nt: TGTGCCAGCAGCGCCGAAGGACAGGTCGGGAACACCATATATTTT
cdr3_aa: CASSAEGQVGNTIYF

d_call: NA
j_call: TRBJ1-5
clone_size: NA
v_call: TRBV5-5
cdr3_nt: TGTGCCAGCAGCCGGGACCGCGGAGGTGGCAATCAGCCCCAGCATTTT
cdr3_aa: CASSRDRGGGNQPQHF

d_call: TRBD1
j_call: TRBJ1-2
clone_size: NA
v_call: TRBV5-1
cdr3_nt: TGCGCCAGCAAATTGGACGGGACAGGCAATAACTATGGCTACACCTTC
cdr3_aa: CASKLDGTGNNYGYTF

d_call: NA
j_call: TRBJ1-6
clone_size: NA
v_call: TRBV9
cdr3_nt: TGTGCCAGCAGCCCCGGCAGGGACCTCCACTTT
cdr3_aa: CASSPGRDLHF

d_call: TRBD1
j_call: TRBJ1-2
clone_size: NA
v_call: TRBV2
cdr3_nt: TGTGCCAGCACCCTCAGCGGAGGGGGCCTCTATGGCTACACCTTC
cdr3_aa: CASTLSGGGLYGYTF

d_call: NA
j_call: TRBJ1-1
clone_size: NA
v_call: TRBV10-3
cdr3_nt: TGTGCCATCAGACGGGGGCAGAACACTGAAGCTTTCTTT
cdr3_aa: CAIRRGQNTEAFF

d_call: NA
j_call: TRBJ2-3
clone_size: NA
v_call: TRBV6-4
cdr3_nt: TGTGCCAGCAGCAGGCAGATAAACACAGATACGCAGTATTTT
cdr3_aa: CASSRQINTDTQYF

d_call: TRBD2
j_call: TRBJ2-3
clone_size: NA
v_call: TRBV19
cdr3_nt: TGTGCCAGTGCACTAGCGGGAGGGCCGGGAGATACGCAGTATTTT
cdr3_aa: CASALAGGPGDTQYF

d_call: NA
j_call: TRBJ2-1
clone_size: NA
v_call: TRBV21-1
cdr3_nt: TGTGCCAGCACCGTCTCGACAGGGTCTCGCTACAATGAGCAGTTCTTC
cdr3_aa: CASTVSTGSRYNEQFF

d_call: NA
j_call: TRBJ2-1
clone_size: NA
v_call: TRBV28
cdr3_nt: TGTGCCAGCAGTTTATTCCCAGAGGCTAGCTCTTACAATGAGCAGTTCTTC
cdr3_aa: CASSLFPEASSYNEQFF

d_call: NA
j_call: TRBJ2-3
clone_size: NA
v_call: TRBV7-9
cdr3_nt: TGTGCCAGCAGCGTTAGATCCTGGAGTGGCACAGATACGCAGTATTTT
cdr3_aa: CASSVRSWSGTDTQYF

d_call: TRBD1
j_call: TRBJ2-1
clone_size: NA
v_call: TRBV4-1
cdr3_nt: TGCGCCAGCAGGAAACAGGGGGCAGGGGACAATGAGCAGTTCTTC
cdr3_aa: CASRKQGAGDNEQFF